These 5 T cell receptor beta chains came from one sample sequenced in a study of T cell changes during pregnancy in multiple sclerosis. TCRdb keeps only in-frame clones here, not all; method: immunoSEQ multiplex PCR. The data hold roughly 80,000 clones, with approximately 90% observed a single time. The starting material was peripheral blood, obtained before pregnancy. These TCRs come from a female donor with multiple sclerosis, enrolled in a pregnancy study.

The CDR3 sequence is CASSPNYGISYEQYF. CDR3 nucleotides: TGTGCCAGTAGTCCCAACTACGGAATTAGCTACGAGCAGTACTTC. The chain combines TRBV19 with TRBJ2-7; D not resolved. From germline, CDR1 is LNHDA and CDR2 SQIVND (reference sequence). The CDR3 loop spans 15 amino acids. V was clipped by 5 bases and J by 3 bases, with 17 bases between them.

The chain employs TRBV19 and TRBJ2-7; D ambiguous. Trimming cost V 2 bases and J 1 base, with 6 bases left between them. CDR3 size: 13 residues. Germline V gene lookup returns CDR1 LNHDA and CDR2 SQIVND (reference sequence). The CDR3 DNA reads TGTGCCAGTAGTATACAGGATTCCTACGAGCAGTACTTC. Translated: CASSIQDSYEQYF.

The chain couples TRBV5-6 to TRBJ2-1, with 8 nucleotides matching TRBD2. The germline V gene encodes CDR1 SGHDT and CDR2 YYEEEE. V was pared by 4 bases and J by 5 bases, with 5 bases of the junction left unmatched. The CDR3 consists of 14 residues. The CDR3 sequence: CASSPTSANNEQFF. The CDR3 DNA reads TGTGCCAGCAGCCCGACTAGCGCCAACAATGAGCAGTTCTTC.

The V call is TRBV25-1, the J call TRBJ1-1, with TRBD1 matching 9 bases. Germline assignment: CDR1 MGHDK and CDR2 SYGVNS. CDR3 length: 16 residues. Unmatched junction bases numbered 8, after V lost 3 bases and J lost 3 bases. CDR3 loop: CASSDRQGVGDTEAFF. CDR3 DNA sequence: TGTGCCAGCAGTGACCGACAGGGGGTGGGGGACACTGAAGCTTTCTTT. Filled out from reference TRBV25-1 and TRBJ1-1, the complete variable domain reads EADIYQTPRYLVIGTGKKITLECSQTMGHDKMYWYQQDPGMELHLIHYSYGVNSTEKGDLSSESTVSRIRTEHFPLTLESARPSHTSQYLCASSDRQGVGDTEAFFGQGTRLTVV.

The CDR3 DNA is TGTGCCAGCTCACCACCCAGGGGCGAGACCCAGTACTTC. Its protein is CASSPPRGETQYF. The chain recombines TRBV18 with TRBJ2-5, with a possible D match to TRBD1 (6 bases). The CDR3 totals 13 residues. The ends were cut back, 0 bases at V and 5 bases at J, with 7 bases in the middle. Germline V gives CDR1 KGHSH, CDR2 LQKENI.